The sequence of this T cell receptor (beta chain) was determined in a study of cytomegalovirus exposure and HLA in healthy donors. Study-level findings and limits: CMV antigen specificity was confirmed in vitro for a few CMV-associated chains. Analysis was performed later, and it showed HLA-associated TCR beta chains to be more clonally expanded than equally common others. The productive fraction for most TCR beta V segments was about 87% or about 30% in an earlier analysis.

This cohort consisted of healthy bone marrow donors. The PCR ran on 60 Vbeta and 13 Jbeta primers. Measured with immunoSEQ multiplex PCR; TCRdb has only the in-frame clones, and not every one. The sample includes about 130,000 clones, roughly four fifths of them seen just once. The germline V gene encodes CDR1 SGDLS and CDR2 YYNGEE. This CDR3 spans 15 amino acids. J gave up 4 bases and V 0 bases, and 4 bases lay outside the gene matches. About this clone: The antigen remains unidentified.

This sequence joins TRBV9 and TRBJ2-1; 7 nucleotides align to TRBD2. The source material was PBMCs. The sequence derives from a male donor in good health and CMV-seropositive. The CDR3 DNA reads TGTGCCAGCAGCGTAGAATCTAGCGGATACAATGAGCAGTTCTTC. This encodes CASSVESSGYNEQFF.